This T cell receptor beta chain was recovered during a study of blood T cell repertoires in COVID-19. Across the whole study: The origin of the acute and convalescent COVID-19 samples was the United States, Italy and Spain. Sources were T cells, B-cell-depleted T cells, or PBMCs; the material itself was cDNA or gDNA.

In its sample, this clone was seen a few times. The CDR3 runs 16 residues. V trimming: 2 bases; J trimming: 8 bases; junction bases outside the gene matches: 9. Per the germline V gene, CDR1 is LGHNA and CDR2 is YNFKEQ. Per the study methods: Counts of nucleated cells, estimated from reference gene primer amplification, were obtained. The data were produced by immunoSEQ multiplex PCR, yet TCRdb's version contains in-frame clones alone and is incomplete. Clone size and V and J calls were adopted from that table, with D and trimming inferred from the DNA. The sample carries around 64,000 clones, 90% to 95% recorded once.

The genes are TRBV4-2 and TRBJ2-1; the match to TRBD2 covers 10 bases. This clonotype was sampled from a human donor in a cohort sampled during active COVID-19. Input material: peripheral blood. The chain's CDR3 is CASSQRSSGSLDEQFF. CDR3 nucleotides: TGTGCCAGCAGCCAACGATCTAGCGGGAGTCTTGATGAGCAGTTCTTC.